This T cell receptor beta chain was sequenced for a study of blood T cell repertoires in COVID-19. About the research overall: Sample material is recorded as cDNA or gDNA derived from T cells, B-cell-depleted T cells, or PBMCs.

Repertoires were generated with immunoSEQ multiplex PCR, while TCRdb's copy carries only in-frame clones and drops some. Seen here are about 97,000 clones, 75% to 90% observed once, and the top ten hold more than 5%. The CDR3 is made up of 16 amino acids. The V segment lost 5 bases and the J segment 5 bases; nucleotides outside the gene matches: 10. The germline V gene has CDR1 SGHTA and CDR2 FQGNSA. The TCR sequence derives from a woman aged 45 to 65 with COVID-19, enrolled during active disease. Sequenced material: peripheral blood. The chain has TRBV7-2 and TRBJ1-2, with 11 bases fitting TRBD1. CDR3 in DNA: TGTGCCAGCAGCCCCGGACAGGGGGCGGGTAATTATGGCTACACCTTC. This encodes CASSPGQGAGNYGYTF.